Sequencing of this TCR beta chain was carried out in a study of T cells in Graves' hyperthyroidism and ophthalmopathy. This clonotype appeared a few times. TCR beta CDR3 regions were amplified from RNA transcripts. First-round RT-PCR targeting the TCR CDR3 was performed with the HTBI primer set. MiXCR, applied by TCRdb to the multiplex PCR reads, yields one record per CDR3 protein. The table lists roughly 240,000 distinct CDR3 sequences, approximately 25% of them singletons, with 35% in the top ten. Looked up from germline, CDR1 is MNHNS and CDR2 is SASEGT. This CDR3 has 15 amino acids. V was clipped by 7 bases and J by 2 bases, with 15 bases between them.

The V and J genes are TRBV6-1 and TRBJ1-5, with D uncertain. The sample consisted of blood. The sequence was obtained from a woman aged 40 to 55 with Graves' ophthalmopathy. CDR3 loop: CASKMERAGNQPQHF. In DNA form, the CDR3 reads TGTGCCAGCAAGATGGAAAGGGCGGGCAATCAGCCCCAGCATTTT.